This T cell receptor beta chain appears in the sequencing data of a study of T-cell memory formation after mild COVID-19. TCRdb redid the calling of the 5' RACE reads with MiXCR, one entry per CDR3 protein. The sample shows some 350,000 distinct CDR3 sequences, 15% to 20% of them seen only once. This clonotype occurred a few times. This sequence originates from a man aged 18 to 30 who had mild COVID-19 (a few samples of this study predate the infection). Cell type and time point are not known. The sample comprised PBMCs or a T cell subset sorted from them (not recorded which).

CDR3 loop: CASSKSGKESTDTQYF. CDR3 DNA: TGTGCCAGCAGCAAGTCGGGGAAGGAGAGCACAGATACGCAGTATTTT. The chain links TRBV5-4 to TRBJ2-3, with a weak D call TRBD2 (5 bases). The CDR3 runs to 16 residues. Trimming cost V 4 bases and J 0 bases, with 15 bases left between them. CDR1 and CDR2 from the germline V gene are SGHNT and YYREEE (reference sequence).